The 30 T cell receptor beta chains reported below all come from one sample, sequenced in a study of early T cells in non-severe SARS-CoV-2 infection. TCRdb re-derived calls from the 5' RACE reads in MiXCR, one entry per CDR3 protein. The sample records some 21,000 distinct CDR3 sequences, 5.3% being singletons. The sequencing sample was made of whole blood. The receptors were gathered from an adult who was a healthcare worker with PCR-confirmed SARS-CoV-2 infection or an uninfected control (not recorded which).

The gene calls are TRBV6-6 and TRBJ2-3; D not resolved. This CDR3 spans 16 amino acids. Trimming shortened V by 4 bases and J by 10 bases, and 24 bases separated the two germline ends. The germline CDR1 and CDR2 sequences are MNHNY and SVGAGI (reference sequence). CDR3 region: CASSSSSVVASRAQYF. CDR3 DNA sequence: TGTGCCAGCAGTTCCTCCTCCGTGGTAGCAAGTCGTGCGCAGTATTTT.

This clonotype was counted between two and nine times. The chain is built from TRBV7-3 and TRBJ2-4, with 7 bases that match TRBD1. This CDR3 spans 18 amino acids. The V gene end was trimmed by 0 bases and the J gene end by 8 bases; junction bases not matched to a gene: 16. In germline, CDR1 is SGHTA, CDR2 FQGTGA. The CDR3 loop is CASSLTGLDGTEGDIQYF. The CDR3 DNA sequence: TGTGCCAGCAGCTTAACAGGCTTGGACGGGACAGAAGGGGACATTCAGTACTTC.

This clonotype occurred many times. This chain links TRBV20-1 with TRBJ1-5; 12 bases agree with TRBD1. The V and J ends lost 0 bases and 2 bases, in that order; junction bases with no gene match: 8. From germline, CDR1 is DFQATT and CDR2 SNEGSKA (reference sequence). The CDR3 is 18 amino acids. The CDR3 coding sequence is TGCAGTGCTAGAGACCCGGGACAGGGGGCCGCCGGCAATCAGCCCCAGCATTTT. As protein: CSARDPGQGAAGNQPQHF.

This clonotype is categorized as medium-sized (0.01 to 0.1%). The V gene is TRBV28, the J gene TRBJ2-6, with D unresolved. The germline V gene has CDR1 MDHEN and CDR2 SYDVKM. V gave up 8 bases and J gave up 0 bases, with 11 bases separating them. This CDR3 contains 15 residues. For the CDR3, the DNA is TGTGCCAGCTCGTTTGGTAACTCTGGGGCCAACGTCCTGACTTTC. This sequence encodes CASSFGNSGANVLTF. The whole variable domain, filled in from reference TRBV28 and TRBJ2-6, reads DVKVTQSSRYLVKRTGEKVFLECVQDMDHENMFWYRQDPGLGLRLIYFSYDVKMKEKGDIPEGYSVSREKKERFSLILESASTNQTSMYLCASSFGNSGANVLTFGAGSRLTVL.

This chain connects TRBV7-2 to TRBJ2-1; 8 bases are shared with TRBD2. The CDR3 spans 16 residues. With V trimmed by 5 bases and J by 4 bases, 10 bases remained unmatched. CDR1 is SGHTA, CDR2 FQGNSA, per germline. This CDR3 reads CASSQGLGPPYNEQFF. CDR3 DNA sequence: TGTGCCAGCAGCCAGGGACTAGGCCCACCGTACAATGAGCAGTTCTTC.

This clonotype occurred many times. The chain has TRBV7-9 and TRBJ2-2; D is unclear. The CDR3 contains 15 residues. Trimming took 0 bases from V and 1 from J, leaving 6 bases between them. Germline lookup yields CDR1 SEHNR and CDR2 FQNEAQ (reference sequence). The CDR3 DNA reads TGTGCCAGCAGCTTAGCTAGCAAGAACACCGGGGAGCTGTTTTTT. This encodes CASSLASKNTGELFF.

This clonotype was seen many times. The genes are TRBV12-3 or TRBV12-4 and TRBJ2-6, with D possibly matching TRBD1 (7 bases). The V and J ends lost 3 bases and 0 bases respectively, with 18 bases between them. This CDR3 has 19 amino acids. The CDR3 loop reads CASSFTRGVARSGANVLTF. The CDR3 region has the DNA TGTGCCAGCAGTTTCACCAGGGGGGTGGCCCGCTCTGGGGCCAACGTCCTGACTTTC.

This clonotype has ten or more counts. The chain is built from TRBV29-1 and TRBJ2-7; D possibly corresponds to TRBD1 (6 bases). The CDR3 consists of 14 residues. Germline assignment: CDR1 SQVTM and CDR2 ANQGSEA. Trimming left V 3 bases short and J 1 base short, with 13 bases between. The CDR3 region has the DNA TGCAGCGTTGAGGGGCCGGGACAATCCTACGAGCAGTACTTC. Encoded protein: CSVEGPGQSYEQYF.

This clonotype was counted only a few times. The CDR3 nucleotides are TGCGCCAGCAGCTTGGTTTCGGGTACTAGCACAGATACGCAGTATTTT. This sequence encodes CASSLVSGTSTDTQYF. V usage is TRBV5-1 and J usage is TRBJ2-3; D remains unclear. Trimming took 0 bases from V and 0 from J, leaving 11 bases between them. Germline CDR1 SGHRS, CDR2 YFSETQ. The CDR3 covers 16 residues.

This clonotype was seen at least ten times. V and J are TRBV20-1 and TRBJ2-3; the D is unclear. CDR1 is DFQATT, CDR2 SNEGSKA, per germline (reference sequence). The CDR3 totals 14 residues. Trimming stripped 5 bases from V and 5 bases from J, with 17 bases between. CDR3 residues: CSAARNIFGDTQYF. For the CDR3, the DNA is TGCAGTGCTGCGCGGAACATATTTGGAGATACGCAGTATTTT.

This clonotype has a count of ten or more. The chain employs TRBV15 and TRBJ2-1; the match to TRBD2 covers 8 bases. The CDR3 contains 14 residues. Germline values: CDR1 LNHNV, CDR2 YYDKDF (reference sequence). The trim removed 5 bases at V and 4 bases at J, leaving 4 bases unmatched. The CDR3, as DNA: TGTGCCACCAGCTTGACTAGCGAGTACAATGAGCAGTTCTTC. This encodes CATSLTSEYNEQFF.

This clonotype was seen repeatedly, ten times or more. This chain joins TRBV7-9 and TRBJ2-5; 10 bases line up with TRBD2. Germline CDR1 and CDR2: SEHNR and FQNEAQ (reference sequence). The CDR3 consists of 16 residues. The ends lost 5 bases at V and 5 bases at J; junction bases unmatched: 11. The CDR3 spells CASSPRAGGLGETQYF. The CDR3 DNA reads TGTGCCAGCAGCCCTCGAGCGGGAGGGTTGGGGGAGACCCAGTACTTC.

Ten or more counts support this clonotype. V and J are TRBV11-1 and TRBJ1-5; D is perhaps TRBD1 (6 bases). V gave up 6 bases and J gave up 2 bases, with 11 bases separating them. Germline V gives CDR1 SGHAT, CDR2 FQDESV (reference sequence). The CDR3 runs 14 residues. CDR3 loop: CASSSGAGNQPQHF. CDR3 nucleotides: TGTGCCAGCAGTTCAGGGGCCGGCAATCAGCCCCAGCATTTT.

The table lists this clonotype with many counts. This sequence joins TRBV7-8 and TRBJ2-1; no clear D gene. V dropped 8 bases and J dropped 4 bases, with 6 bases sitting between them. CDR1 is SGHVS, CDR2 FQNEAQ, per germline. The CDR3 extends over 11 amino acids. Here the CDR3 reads CASEEYNEQFF. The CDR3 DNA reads TGTGCCAGCGAGGAGTACAATGAGCAGTTCTTC. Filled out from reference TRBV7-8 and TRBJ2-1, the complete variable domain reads GAGVSQSPRYKVAKRGQDVALRCDPISGHVSLFWYQQALGQGPEFLTYFQNEAQLDKSGLPSDRFFAERPEGSVSTLKIQRTQQEDSAVYLCASEEYNEQFFGPGTRLTVL.

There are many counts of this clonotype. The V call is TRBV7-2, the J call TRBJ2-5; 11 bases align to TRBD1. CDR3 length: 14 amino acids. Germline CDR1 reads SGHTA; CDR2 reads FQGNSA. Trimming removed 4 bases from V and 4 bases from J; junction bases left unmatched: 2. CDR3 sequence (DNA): TGTGCCAGCAGCTCAGGACAGGGGGCAGAGACCCAGTACTTC. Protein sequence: CASSSGQGAETQYF. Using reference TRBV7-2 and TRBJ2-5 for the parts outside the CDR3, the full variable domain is GAGVSQSPSNKVTEKGKDVELRCDPISGHTALYWYRQSLGQGLEFLIYFQGNSAPDKSGLPSDRFSAERTGGSVSTLTIQRTQQEDSAVYLCASSSGQGAETQYFGPGTRLLVL.

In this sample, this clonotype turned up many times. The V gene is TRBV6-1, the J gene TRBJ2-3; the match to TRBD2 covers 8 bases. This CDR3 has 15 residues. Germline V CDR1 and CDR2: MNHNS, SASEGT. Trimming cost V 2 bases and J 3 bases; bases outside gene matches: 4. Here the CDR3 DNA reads TGTGCCAGCAGTGAAAGGGAGCGGGAGACAGATACGCAGTATTTT. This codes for CASSERERETDTQYF.

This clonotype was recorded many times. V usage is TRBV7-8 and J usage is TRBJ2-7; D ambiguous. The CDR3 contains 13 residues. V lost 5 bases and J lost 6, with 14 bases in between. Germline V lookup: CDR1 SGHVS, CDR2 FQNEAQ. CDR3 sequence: CASSGTIISEQYV. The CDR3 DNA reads TGTGCCAGCAGCGGAACGATAATCTCCGAGCAGTACGTC.

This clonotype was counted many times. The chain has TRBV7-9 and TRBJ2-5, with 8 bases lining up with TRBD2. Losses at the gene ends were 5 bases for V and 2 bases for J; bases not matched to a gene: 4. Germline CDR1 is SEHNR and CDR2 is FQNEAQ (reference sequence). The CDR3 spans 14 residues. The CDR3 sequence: CASSQAGAQETQYF. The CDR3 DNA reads TGTGCCAGCAGCCAAGCGGGAGCGCAAGAGACCCAGTACTTC.

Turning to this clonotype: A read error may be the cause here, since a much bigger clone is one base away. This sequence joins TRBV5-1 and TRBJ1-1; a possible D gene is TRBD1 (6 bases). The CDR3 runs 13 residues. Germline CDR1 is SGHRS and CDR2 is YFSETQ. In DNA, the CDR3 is TGCACCAGCAGCCCGTGGACAGACACTGAAGCTTTCTTT. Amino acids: CTSSPWTDTEAFF.

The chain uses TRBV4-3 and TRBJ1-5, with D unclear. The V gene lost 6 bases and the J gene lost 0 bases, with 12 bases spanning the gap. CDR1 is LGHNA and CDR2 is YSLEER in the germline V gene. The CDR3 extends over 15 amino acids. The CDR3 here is CASSEGLNSNQPQHF. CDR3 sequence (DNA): TGCGCCAGCAGTGAAGGGCTTAATAGCAATCAGCCCCAGCATTTT.

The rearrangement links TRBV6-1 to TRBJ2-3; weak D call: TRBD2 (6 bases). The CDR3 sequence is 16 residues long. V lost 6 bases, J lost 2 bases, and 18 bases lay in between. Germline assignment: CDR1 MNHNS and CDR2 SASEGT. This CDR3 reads CASSMEGWSNTDTQYF. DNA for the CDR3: TGTGCCAGCAGCATGGAGGGGTGGAGTAACACAGATACGCAGTATTTT.

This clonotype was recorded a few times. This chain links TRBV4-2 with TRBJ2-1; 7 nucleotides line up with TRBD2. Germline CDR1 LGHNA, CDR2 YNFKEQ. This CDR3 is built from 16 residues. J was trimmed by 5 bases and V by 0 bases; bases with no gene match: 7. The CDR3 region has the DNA TGTGCCAGCAGCCAAGAGAGGACTAGGTCAAACAATGAGCAGTTCTTC. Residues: CASSQERTRSNNEQFF.

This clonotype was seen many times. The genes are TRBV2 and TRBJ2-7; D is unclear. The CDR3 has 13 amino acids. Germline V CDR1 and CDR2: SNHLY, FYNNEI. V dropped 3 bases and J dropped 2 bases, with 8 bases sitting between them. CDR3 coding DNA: TGTGCCAGCAGTGACGCCAAGGCCTACGAGCAGTACGTC. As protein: CASSDAKAYEQYV.

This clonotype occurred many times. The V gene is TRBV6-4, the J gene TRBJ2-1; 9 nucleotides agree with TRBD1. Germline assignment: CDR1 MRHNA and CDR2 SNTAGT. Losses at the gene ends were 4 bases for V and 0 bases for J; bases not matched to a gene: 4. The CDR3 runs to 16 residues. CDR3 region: CASSAQTGGSYNEQFF. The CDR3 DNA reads TGTGCCAGCAGTGCACAGACAGGGGGCTCCTACAATGAGCAGTTCTTC.

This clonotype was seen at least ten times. This CDR3 reads CASLSGEGYEQYF. Written as DNA, the CDR3 is TGTGCCAGCTTGTCGGGGGAGGGCTACGAGCAGTACTTC. V is TRBV28 and J is TRBJ2-7, with 7 bases fitting TRBD2. Germline-derived CDR1 and CDR2 are MDHEN and SYDVKM. V shed 8 bases and J 3 bases; nucleotides not matched to a gene: 7. The CDR3 has 13 residues.

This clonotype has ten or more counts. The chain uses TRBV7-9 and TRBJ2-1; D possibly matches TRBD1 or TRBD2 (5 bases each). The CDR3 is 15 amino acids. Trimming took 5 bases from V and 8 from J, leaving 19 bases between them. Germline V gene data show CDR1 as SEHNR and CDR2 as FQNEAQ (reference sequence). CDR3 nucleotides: TGTGCCAGCAGCCCAACGGGACGGGACGTCGATGAGCAGTTCTTC. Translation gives CASSPTGRDVDEQFF.

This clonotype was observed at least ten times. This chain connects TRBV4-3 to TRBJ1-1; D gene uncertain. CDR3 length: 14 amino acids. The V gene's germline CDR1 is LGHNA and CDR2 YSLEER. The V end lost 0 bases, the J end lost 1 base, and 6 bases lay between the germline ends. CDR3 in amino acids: CASSQDAGNTEAFF. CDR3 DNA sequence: TGCGCCAGCAGCCAAGATGCGGGGAACACTGAAGCTTTCTTT.

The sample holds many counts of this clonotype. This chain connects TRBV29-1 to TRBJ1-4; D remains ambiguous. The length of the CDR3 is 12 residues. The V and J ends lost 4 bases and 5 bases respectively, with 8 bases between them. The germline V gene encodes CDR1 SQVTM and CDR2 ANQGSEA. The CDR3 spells CSVASENEKLFF. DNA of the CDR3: TGCAGCGTTGCGTCAGAGAATGAAAAACTGTTTTTT. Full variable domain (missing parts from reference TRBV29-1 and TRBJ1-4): SAVISQKPSRDICQRGTSLTIQCQVDSQVTMMFWYRQQPGQSLTLIATANQGSEATYESGFVIDKFPISRPNLTFSTLTVSNMSPEDSSIYLCSVASENEKLFFGSGTQLSVL.

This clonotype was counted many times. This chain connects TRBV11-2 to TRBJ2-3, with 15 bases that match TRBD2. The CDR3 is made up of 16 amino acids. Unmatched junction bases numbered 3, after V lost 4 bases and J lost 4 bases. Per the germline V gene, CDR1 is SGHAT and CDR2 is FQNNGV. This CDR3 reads CASSWTSGRASDTQYF. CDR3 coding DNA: TGTGCCAGCAGCTGGACTAGCGGGAGGGCCTCAGATACGCAGTATTTT.

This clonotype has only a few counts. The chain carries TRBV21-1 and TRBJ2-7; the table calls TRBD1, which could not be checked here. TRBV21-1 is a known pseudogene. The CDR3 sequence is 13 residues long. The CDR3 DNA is TGTGCCAGCAGCGACAGGGTGCCCTACGAGCAGTACTTC. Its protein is CASSDRVPYEQYF.